This T cell receptor beta chain was sequenced for a study of shared clonotypes between healthy human individuals. For the study at large: The cohort had two women and a few men, ages 18 to 49.

Overall study results and limits: The rarefaction results pointed to incomplete sorted-subset sequencing despite large depth. Non-shared clonotypes had lower generation probabilities than clonotypes shared by all four sorted-subset donors.

Trimming shortened V by 2 bases and J by 5 bases, and 16 bases separated the two germline ends. The germline V gene has CDR1 MGHRA and CDR2 YSYEKL. The CDR3 runs to 16 residues. This clone was observed a single time. What it recognizes is unknown. Naive-designated CD8 cells lacked CD45RO, were positively enriched for CCR7, and omitted terminally differentiated effector memory CD45RA+ cells. As originally analysed: With immunoSEQ giving junction-only sequences and no quality scores, filtering differed. The data were produced by immunoSEQ multiplex PCR, yet TCRdb's version contains in-frame clones alone and is incomplete. V, J and clone size derive from that table, while D and trimming were established from the DNA sequence. The top ten hold 1.7% of the sample, which has about 2,200,000 clones, more than 85% seen once.

Sample: naive CD8+ T cells from PBMCs. The J gene is TRBJ2-1, the V gene TRBV4-1; D is undetermined. The TCR originated in a man aged 18 to 29 in good health. Some clones in this sample may be carry-over from other donors' samples. CDR3 residues: CASSQRTAPPDNEQFF. For the CDR3, the DNA is TGCGCCAGCAGCCAACGGACCGCCCCCCCCGACAATGAGCAGTTCTTC.